This T cell receptor (beta chain) is from a study of T cell responses to AZD1222 COVID-19 vaccine (dated by TCRdb to about 2021). General notes on the study: Because spike-specific TCR depth and breadth did not differ between the two schedules, AZD1222 recipients who got a second dose at roughly 4 weeks were pooled with those who got a second dose at roughly 12 weeks. Trial participants were enrolled into age subgroups of 18-55, 56-69 and 70-plus years, which contained approximately 150, 28 and 58 TCR-sequenced participants, respectively. A total of around 240 trial participants underwent TCR sequencing, of whom 200 to 220 received two doses of AZD1222 and around 25 received two doses of the MenACWY control vaccine. Points the paper makes about the study in general: Because no day 14 peak-response samples were available, repertoires were characterized only after the peak T cell response. A significant rise in spike-specific TCR breadth and depth was observed after two AZD1222 doses relative to day 0 and relative to MenACWY recipients. CD4 TCRs associated with the vaccine covered the entire spike protein, and the dominant responses were in regions 160-218 and 743-854. The 56-69-year group was small, and its depth increase did not reach significance, likely because of low power. Participants were mostly white British and included more females than males, and it was suggested by the authors that clonal diversity may have been underestimated. Reportedly, close to half of the unique spike-specific TCRs recognized epitopes lying outside the regions that are mutated in the B.1.351 and B.1.1.7 variants. Only five to seven AZD1222 recipients were SARS-CoV-2 seropositive at baseline, limiting conclusions about previously exposed vaccinees.

The CDR3 regions of human TCRbeta chains were subjected to immunosequencing. Per the original workflow: TCRs in the repertoires were compared against a reference library of SARS-CoV-2-specific TCRs that had been generated with the MIRA antigen-specificity platform. Breadth meant the fraction of unique TCRs that were SARS-CoV-2-associated, whereas depth meant the fraction of total T cells that were SARS-CoV-2-associated. Using the MIRA data, each spike-specific TCR was assigned both to the spike region to which the TCR was reactive and to a CD4 or CD8 class. Log10-transformed breadth and depth values were compared by one-way ANOVA with Sidak's multiple comparisons tests. The table comes from immuneACCESS by way of TCRdb, which keeps in-frame sequences with V and J called. Part of the clones is missing from these tables; in studies checked, under half for an unresolved V gene and the rest for unknown reasons. V, J and clone size derive from that table, while D and trimming were established from the DNA sequence. The sample table lists tens of thousands of clones, about nine tenths of them with a count of one. The ten largest clones add up to roughly 7.4% of the sample.

Regarding this clone: Its recognized antigen is unknown. The record has no base qualities; no much larger clone is one base away.

CDR1 and CDR2 were assigned from the germline V gene (reference sequence) as LNHDA and SQIVND. Taken from cysteine to phenylalanine, the CDR3 has 13 residues. Only the CDR3 part of the read is kept: 39 bases, read in frame from the first base. V gives up 6 bases and J gives up 2 bases, and the segment between their germline ends measures 11 bases. The time point label for this specimen denotes: baseline before first vaccination. Vaccinee samples came from UK trials COV001 and COV002, including a single-blind randomized controlled phase 2/3 trial of AZD1222 (ChAdOx1 nCoV-19) in healthy adults. Trial participant PBMC samples were collected at day 0 and day 28 after the second dose for TCRbeta chain sequencing.

The sequence derives from an adult in good health. The chain is assembled from TRBV19 and TRBJ2-7; matching of 6 bases hints at TRBD1 as the D gene. This sample comprised peripheral blood, obtained on day 0 of AZD1222 vaccination. The CDR3: CASSPGVAYEQYF. The nucleotide sequence is TGTGCCAGTAGCCCAGGGGTCGCCTACGAGCAGTACTTC.